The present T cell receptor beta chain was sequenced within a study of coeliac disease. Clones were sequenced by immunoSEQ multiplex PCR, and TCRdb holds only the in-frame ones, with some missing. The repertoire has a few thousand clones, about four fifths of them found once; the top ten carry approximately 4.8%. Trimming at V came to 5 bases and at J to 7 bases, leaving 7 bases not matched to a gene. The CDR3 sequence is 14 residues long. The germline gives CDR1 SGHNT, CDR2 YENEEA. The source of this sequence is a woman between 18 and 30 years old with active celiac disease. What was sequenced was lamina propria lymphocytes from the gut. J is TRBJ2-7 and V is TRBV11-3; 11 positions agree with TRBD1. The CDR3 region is CASSTDRGLGEQYF. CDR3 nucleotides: TGTGCCAGCAGCACGGACAGGGGGCTGGGTGAGCAGTACTTC.